Listed here are 17 T cell receptor beta chains from one sample, sequenced in a study of cytomegalovirus exposure and HLA in healthy donors. The PCR made use of 60 Vbeta and 13 Jbeta primers. The protocol was immunoSEQ multiplex PCR, while the TCRdb copy is restricted to in-frame clones and leaves out a portion. The table lists 200,000 or so clones, 80% to 85% of them singletons. The sample was PBMCs. The receptors derive from a woman in her late teens or twenties in good health and CMV-seropositive.

The sample holds a few counts of this clone. The chain links TRBV7-2 to TRBJ1-6; 9 nucleotides align to TRBD1. The CDR3 loop spans 16 amino acids. Germline assignment: CDR1 SGHTA and CDR2 FQGNSA. J lost 6 bases, V lost 2 bases, and 5 bases had no gene match. Here the CDR3 reads CASSLWDRVGNSPLHF. The CDR3 nucleotides read TGTGCCAGCAGCTTATGGGACAGGGTCGGTAATTCACCCCTCCACTTT.

This chain uses TRBV6-1 with TRBJ2-4; D is possibly TRBD2 (6 bases). This CDR3 has 15 residues. V lost 6 bases and J lost 8, with 20 bases in between. Germline loops: CDR1 MNHNS, CDR2 SASEGT. DNA of the CDR3: TGTGCCAGCAGCCCAGGGAGTCCCCGGAGGGACATTCAGTACTTC. It specifies CASSPGSPRRDIQYF.

The genes are TRBV4-1 and TRBJ2-2, with D possibly being TRBD2 (5 bases). CDR3 length: 13 amino acids. The germline CDR1 and CDR2 sequences are MGHRA and YSYEKL. V gave up 3 bases and J gave up 14 bases, with 16 bases separating them. DNA for the CDR3: TGCGCCAGCAGCCACCCCTCGGGGAGAGGTCTGTTTTTT. The encoded protein is CASSHPSGRGLFF.

This sequence joins TRBV27 and TRBJ1-2; D gene uncertain. V dropped 2 bases and J dropped 0 bases, with 10 bases sitting between them. Germline V gene data show CDR1 as MNHEY and CDR2 as SMNVEV (reference sequence). CDR3 length: 15 residues. The CDR3 protein is CASSLGLEANYGYTF. In nucleotides, the CDR3 is TGTGCCAGCAGTTTAGGTTTAGAAGCTAACTATGGCTACACCTTC.

The J gene is TRBJ2-3, the V gene TRBV4-1; 7 bases fit TRBD2. Unmatched junction bases numbered 11, after V lost 0 bases and J lost 8 bases. CDR1 MGHRA and CDR2 YSYEKL come from the germline V gene. The CDR3 loop spans 16 amino acids. CDR3 DNA sequence: TGCGCCAGCAGCCAAGAGTTGCAGCGGGATAGGGGTACGCAGTATTTT. It encodes CASSQELQRDRGTQYF.

Only one count was recorded for this clone. This chain links TRBV28 with TRBJ1-4; TRBD1 is a possible D gene (5 bases). Trimming pared 4 bases from V and 2 bases from J, leaving 11 bases between. CDR1 and CDR2 (germline): MDHEN, SYDVKM. The CDR3 sequence is 15 residues long. CDR3 sequence (DNA): TGTGCCAGCAGTTCCCCCGGGGGGACTAATGAAAAACTGTTTTTT. Translating gives CASSSPGGTNEKLFF.

This sequence joins TRBV7-6 and TRBJ1-5, with 9 bases lining up with TRBD1. Germline V CDR1 and CDR2: SGHVS, FNYEAQ. V shed 4 bases, J shed 7 bases, and the junction held 11 bases outside the gene matches. The CDR3 consists of 16 residues. DNA of the CDR3: TGTGCCAGCAGCTACCCCCGGGACAGGGAGGGGCAGCCCCAGCATTTT. It specifies CASSYPRDREGQPQHF.

With regard to this clone: Relative to the germline gene, one junction end is altered; a read error may explain this. The chain joins TRBV5-4 to TRBJ1-6, with no clear D. The CDR3 runs 12 residues. The germline V gene encodes CDR1 SGHNT and CDR2 YYREEE (reference sequence). This CDR3 reads CASSSSNSPLHF. The CDR3 DNA is TGTGCCAGCAGCTCCTCTAATTCACCCCTCCACTTT. The entire variable domain, with the rest obtained from reference TRBV5-4 and TRBJ1-6, is as follows: ETGVTQSPTHLIKTRGQQVTLRCSSQSGHNTVSWYQQALGQGPQFIFQYYREEENGRGNFPPRFSGLQFPNYSSELNVNALELDDSALYLCASSSSNSPLHFGNGTRLTVT.

The CDR3, as DNA: TGTGCCAGCAGCCCTGGGACTCAAGAGACCCAGTACTTC. Translated, it gives CASSPGTQETQYF. V gene TRBV7-2 combines with J gene TRBJ2-5, with a possible D match to TRBD2 (6 bases). The CDR3 is made up of 13 amino acids. Per germline, CDR1 SGHTA and CDR2 FQGNSA. Trimming took 5 bases from V and 2 from J, leaving 9 bases between them.

As to this clone: The same CDR3 arises from other DNA sequences in this sample as well. The gene calls are TRBV5-4 and TRBJ2-4; D remains ambiguous. The CDR3 runs 12 residues. Germline-derived CDR1 and CDR2 are SGHNT and YYREEE (reference sequence). V lost 0 bases and J 15 bases, leaving 13 bases between the germline ends. The CDR3: CASSLDAYPMYF. CDR3 sequence (DNA): TGTGCCAGCAGCTTGGATGCCTACCCGATGTACTTC. Complete variable domain (other parts from reference TRBV5-4 and TRBJ2-4): ETGVTQSPTHLIKTRGQQVTLRCSSQSGHNTVSWYQQALGQGPQFIFQYYREEENGRGNFPPRFSGLQFPNYSSELNVNALELDDSALYLCASSLDAYPMYFGAGTRLSVL.

A word on this clone: A read error may produce the germline difference seen at one junction end. The CDR3: CASRLGTNQETQYF. CDR3 DNA: TGTGCCTCCCGTCTGGGGACTAACCAAGAGACCCAATACTTC. This rearrangement joins TRBV10-3 to TRBJ2-5; 7 bases fit TRBD2. The CDR3 contains 14 residues. Germline V gene data show CDR1 as ENHRY and CDR2 as SYGVKD.

CDR3 protein: CASSIGLAGVKSSYEQYV. DNA for the CDR3: TGTGCCAGCAGCATAGGACTAGCGGGGGTTAAAAGCTCCTACGAGCAGTACGTC. The J gene is TRBJ2-7, the V gene TRBV5-6; 13 bases line up with TRBD2. From germline, CDR1 is SGHDT and CDR2 YYEEEE. V lost 4 bases, J lost 0 bases, and 10 bases stayed unmatched. This CDR3 region has 18 residues.

The chain links TRBV7-2 to TRBJ2-1; 9 bases match TRBD1. J lost 6 bases, V lost 6 bases, and 9 bases had no gene match. There are 15 residues in the CDR3. Germline values: CDR1 SGHTA, CDR2 FQGNSA. CDR3 residues: CASRGPGTGTNEQFF. The CDR3 DNA follows: TGTGCCAGCAGGGGACCTGGGACAGGGACCAATGAGCAGTTCTTC. Together with reference TRBV7-2 and TRBJ2-1, the CDR3 gives the full variable domain: GAGVSQSPSNKVTEKGKDVELRCDPISGHTALYWYRQSLGQGLEFLIYFQGNSAPDKSGLPSDRFSAERTGGSVSTLTIQRTQQEDSAVYLCASRGPGTGTNEQFFGPGTRLTVL.

About this clone itself: The junction shows a germline mismatch at one end, possibly a read error. This sequence joins TRBV7-7 and TRBJ2-1; D is unclear. This CDR3 is 11 amino acids long. Germline V gene sequence: CDR1 SSHAT, CDR2 FNYEAQ (reference sequence). This CDR3 is CAVTEYNEQFF. The DNA of the CDR3 is TGCGCTGTCACAGAGTACAATGAGCAGTTCTTC.

The CDR3 reads CASSVARDNPAGNTIYF. The DNA for the CDR3 is TGTGCCAGCAGCGTAGCTAGGGACAACCCGGCAGGAAACACCATATATTTT. The rearrangement links TRBV9 to TRBJ1-3; a possible D gene is TRBD1 (6 bases). The CDR3 has 17 amino acids. V was clipped by 0 bases and J by 4 bases, with 17 bases between them. CDR1 and CDR2 (germline): SGDLS, YYNGEE.

This clone was observed a few times. The genes are TRBV6-5 and TRBJ2-7; 9 bases align to TRBD1. V was pared by 6 bases and J by 12 bases, with 9 bases of the junction left unmatched. Per the germline V gene, CDR1 is MNHEY and CDR2 is SVGAGI. This CDR3 spans 12 amino acids. The CDR3 reads CASRYRTGEGYF. The CDR3 DNA reads as TGTGCCAGCAGATACAGGACAGGGGAGGGGTACTTC.

This chain connects TRBV28 to TRBJ2-1; perhaps TRBD2 as D (5 bases). The germline V and J ends were trimmed by 3 bases and 9 bases, with 6 bases remaining between them. The CDR3 has 11 amino acids. In germline, CDR1 is MDHEN, CDR2 SYDVKM. CDR3 DNA: TGTGCCAGCAGTTTCCGGGGTGAGCAGTTCTTC. Amino acids: CASSFRGEQFF.